Shown below are 29 T cell receptor beta chains from a single sample sequenced in a study of cytomegalovirus exposure and HLA in healthy donors. Primers for the PCR totalled 60 Vbeta and 13 Jbeta. The repertoire was sequenced with immunoSEQ multiplex PCR; TCRdb's copy has only in-frame clones and lacks some. The sample's table shows 100,000 or so clones. Sequenced input: PBMCs. These receptors were taken from a man aged 50 or older in good health and CMV-seronegative.

This sequence joins TRBV5-4 and TRBJ1-2; weak D call: TRBD1 (5 bases). The CDR3 extends over 15 amino acids. Looked up from germline, CDR1 is SGHNT and CDR2 is YYREEE (reference sequence). The V end lost 4 bases, the J end lost 8 bases, and 21 bases lay between the germline ends. CDR3: CASSPKGPPAGGYTF. The CDR3 bases are TGTGCCAGCAGCCCAAAGGGACCCCCAGCGGGGGGCTACACCTTC.

The chain joins TRBV5-4 to TRBJ2-1, with D perhaps TRBD2 (5 bases). The germline V gene encodes CDR1 SGHNT and CDR2 YYREEE (reference sequence). This CDR3 region has 14 residues. Trimming removed 2 bases at V and 3 bases at J, with 9 bases between. The CDR3 loop is CASSFDAGYNEQFF. The CDR3 DNA follows: TGTGCCAGCAGCTTTGACGCGGGCTACAATGAGCAGTTCTTC.

This rearrangement joins TRBV4-2 to TRBJ2-5; 11 positions agree with TRBD2. This CDR3 has 16 amino acids. Per the germline V gene, CDR1 is LGHNA and CDR2 is YNFKEQ. With V trimmed by 3 bases and J by 1 base, 4 bases remained unmatched. CDR3 DNA sequence: TGTGCCAGCAGCCAGATGCTAGCGGGGGGCCAAGAGACCCAGTACTTC. The encoded protein is CASSQMLAGGQETQYF.

The CDR3 DNA reads TGTGCCATCAACGCGGCCGTGGGTGAAAAACTGTTTTTT. It translates to CAINAAVGEKLFF. The chain carries TRBV10-3 and TRBJ1-4; D remains ambiguous. Germline CDR1 and CDR2: ENHRY and SYGVKD. The CDR3 has 13 amino acids. V lost 7 bases to trimming and J lost 7 bases, with 13 bases between them.

The chain combines TRBV6-5 with TRBJ1-1, with D possibly TRBD1 on 6 matching bases. V was trimmed by 6 bases and J by 2 bases, leaving 16 bases between them. This CDR3 spans 15 amino acids. Germline V lookup: CDR1 MNHEY, CDR2 SVGAGI. The CDR3 coding sequence is TGTGCCAGCAGGACCCGACAGGCCCGTAACACTGAAGCTTTCTTT. As protein: CASRTRQARNTEAFF.

The gene calls are TRBV10-3 and TRBJ1-2; 7 bases agree with TRBD1. CDR3 size: 15 residues. Trimming cost V 3 bases and J 4 bases; bases outside gene matches: 8. Germline CDR1 and CDR2: ENHRY and SYGVKD. CDR3 protein: CAISDPRQGPYGYTF. CDR3 in DNA: TGTGCCATCAGTGACCCCAGACAGGGCCCCTATGGCTACACCTTC.

The chain combines TRBV19 with TRBJ1-5, with TRBD1 identical over 9 bases. This CDR3 is 17 amino acids long. V trimming: 5 bases; J trimming: 3 bases; junction bases outside the gene matches: 11. Germline values: CDR1 LNHDA, CDR2 SQIVND (reference sequence). The CDR3 nucleotides read TGTGCCAGTAGTCCTACGGGACAGGGAGTGATCAATCAGCCCCAGCATTTT. Its translation is CASSPTGQGVINQPQHF.

The chain uses TRBV7-6 and TRBJ1-3; 7 bases fit TRBD1. CDR3 size: 14 residues. Germline V lookup: CDR1 SGHVS, CDR2 FNYEAQ. Trimming cost V 6 bases and J 1 base; bases outside gene matches: 3. This chain's CDR3 is CASSLGQSGNTIYF. DNA of the CDR3: TGTGCCAGCAGTTTGGGACAGTCTGGAAACACCATATATTTT.

The CDR3 coding sequence is TGTGCCAGCAGGAGTACAGGGGGAAACTATGGCTACACCTTC. This encodes CASRSTGGNYGYTF. J is TRBJ1-2 and V is TRBV6-5; 8 nucleotides match TRBD1. The CDR3 covers 14 residues. Looked up from germline, CDR1 is MNHEY and CDR2 is SVGAGI. The ends lost 6 bases at V and 2 bases at J; junction bases unmatched: 5.

The chain employs TRBV27 and TRBJ1-5; D is perhaps TRBD1 (5 bases). The CDR3 is made up of 15 amino acids. V dropped 2 bases and J dropped 4 bases, with 12 bases sitting between them. Germline V gene lookup returns CDR1 MNHEY and CDR2 SMNVEV (reference sequence). DNA for the CDR3: TGTGCCAGCAGTTTAGGAGGGACCGAAAATCAGCCCCAGCATTTT. Protein sequence: CASSLGGTENQPQHF.

The J gene is TRBJ2-1, the V gene TRBV5-4; D perhaps matches TRBD1 (6 bases). Looked up from germline, CDR1 is SGHNT and CDR2 is YYREEE (reference sequence). V shed 0 bases and J shed 2 bases, with 12 bases lying between them. The CDR3 covers 16 residues. The CDR3: CASSLAVGQPYNEQFF. The CDR3 DNA reads as TGTGCCAGCAGCTTGGCCGTAGGACAGCCCTACAATGAGCAGTTCTTC. Using reference TRBV5-4 and TRBJ2-1 for the parts outside the CDR3, the full variable domain is ETGVTQSPTHLIKTRGQQVTLRCSSQSGHNTVSWYQQALGQGPQFIFQYYREEENGRGNFPPRFSGLQFPNYSSELNVNALELDDSALYLCASSLAVGQPYNEQFFGPGTRLTVL.

This chain connects TRBV5-6 to TRBJ2-2; 7 positions match TRBD1. Germline loops: CDR1 SGHDT, CDR2 YYEEEE. CDR3 length equals 14 residues. J gave up 5 bases and V 0 bases, and 1 base lay outside the gene matches. The CDR3 nucleotides are TGTGCCAGCAGCTTGGGACAGGGTACCGGGGAGCTGTTTTTT. This translates into CASSLGQGTGELFF. The full variable domain, its missing parts supplied by reference TRBV5-6 and TRBJ2-2, is DAGVTQSPTHLIKTRGQQVTLRCSPKSGHDTVSWYQQALGQGPQFIFQYYEEEERQRGNFPDRFSGHQFPNYSSELNVNALLLGDSALYLCASSLGQGTGELFFGEGSRLTVL.

This chain's CDR3 is CASSGHKTSGTYEQFF. For the CDR3, the DNA is TGCGCCAGCAGCGGACATAAGACTAGCGGGACCTATGAGCAGTTCTTC. The chain joins TRBV10-2 to TRBJ2-1, with TRBD2 matching over 11 bases. CDR3 length: 16 residues. The trim removed 6 bases at V and 8 bases at J, leaving 12 bases unmatched. CDR1 is WSHSY, CDR2 SAAADI, per germline.

The J gene is TRBJ2-7, the V gene TRBV5-6, with 7 bases aligning to TRBD1. V gave up 2 bases and J gave up 3 bases; unmatched junction bases: 2. The CDR3 length is 13 residues. Looked up from germline, CDR1 is SGHDT and CDR2 is YYEEEE. The CDR3, as DNA: TGTGCCAGCAGCTTAGGGACAGTCTACGAGCAGTACTTC. This sequence encodes CASSLGTVYEQYF. The full variable domain, its missing parts supplied by reference TRBV5-6 and TRBJ2-7, is DAGVTQSPTHLIKTRGQQVTLRCSPKSGHDTVSWYQQALGQGPQFIFQYYEEEERQRGNFPDRFSGHQFPNYSSELNVNALLLGDSALYLCASSLGTVYEQYFGPGTRLTVT.

The chain combines TRBV19 with TRBJ2-5, with TRBD1 as a possible D gene (5 bases). The V end lost 5 bases, the J end lost 5 bases, and 15 bases lay between the germline ends. This CDR3 is built from 14 residues. Germline V CDR1 and CDR2: LNHDA, SQIVND (reference sequence). DNA for the CDR3: TGTGCCAGTAGTTCAGGACACTGGGGCGAGACCCAGTACTTC. Translated: CASSSGHWGETQYF. The whole variable domain, filled in from reference TRBV19 and TRBJ2-5, reads DGGITQSPKYLFRKEGQNVTLSCEQNLNHDAMYWYRQDPGQGLRLIYYSQIVNDFQKGDIAEGYSVSREKKESFPLTVTSAQKNPTAFYLCASSSGHWGETQYFGPGTRLLVL.

Comments on this clone: The junction and the germline gene differ at one end; a read error may be behind it. The rearrangement uses TRBV5-6 and TRBJ1-2, with TRBD1 matching 9 bases. The length of the CDR3 is 18 residues. CDR1 SGHDT and CDR2 YYEEEE come from the germline V gene. The DNA for the CDR3 is TGTGCCAGCAGCTTGACGGGTACCAACCGGGACAGGGACTACGGCTACACCTTC. Translated, it gives CASSLTGTNRDRDYGYTF. Full variable domain (outside the CDR3, taken from reference TRBV5-6 and TRBJ1-2): DAGVTQSPTHLIKTRGQQVTLRCSPKSGHDTVSWYQQALGQGPQFIFQYYEEEERQRGNFPDRFSGHQFPNYSSELNVNALLLGDSALYLCASSLTGTNRDRDYGYTFGSGTRLTVV.

The chain uses TRBV11-3 and TRBJ2-7; TRBD1 matches 7 bases. The J segment lost 4 bases and the V segment lost 1 base, leaving 4 bases of the junction unmatched. Per germline, CDR1 SGHNT and CDR2 YENEEA. This CDR3 region has 14 residues. CDR3 DNA: TGTGCCAGCAGCTTAGTCTCAGGGGGTTACGAGCAGTACTTC. Its translation: CASSLVSGGYEQYF. The full variable domain, completed using reference TRBV11-3 and TRBJ2-7, is EAGVVQSPRYKIIEKKQPVAFWCNPISGHNTLYWYLQNLGQGPELLIRYENEEAVDDSQLPKDRFSAERLKGVDSTLKIQPAELGDSAVYLCASSLVSGGYEQYFGPGTRLTVT.

The chain uses TRBV4-1 and TRBJ1-3; D is ambiguous. The germline gives CDR1 MGHRA, CDR2 YSYEKL. The V and J ends lost 2 bases and 7 bases respectively, with 21 bases between them. This CDR3 comprises 17 residues. The CDR3 bases are TGCGCCAGCAGCCAAAACCGATTGGGCCTAGCTCGGAACACCATATATTTT. It translates to CASSQNRLGLARNTIYF.

The gene calls are TRBV18 and TRBJ2-3, with D tentatively TRBD2 (6 bases). Trimming removed 6 bases at V and 3 bases at J, with 19 bases between. The germline CDR1 and CDR2 sequences are KGHSH and LQKENI. This CDR3 region has 16 residues. The chain's CDR3 is CASSQRLEGVTDTQYF. The CDR3 nucleotides read TGTGCCAGCTCCCAACGACTGGAGGGAGTGACAGATACGCAGTATTTT.

The chain couples TRBV4-2 to TRBJ1-5; no definite D call. This CDR3 spans 15 amino acids. V was shortened by 0 bases and J by 0 bases, with 6 bases between the two germline ends. Germline CDR1 reads LGHNA; CDR2 reads YNFKEQ. CDR3 DNA sequence: TGTGCCAGCAGCCAAGATGCCGGTAGCAATCAGCCCCAGCATTTT. It yields the protein CASSQDAGSNQPQHF.

The chain uses TRBV30 and TRBJ1-2; tentative D call: TRBD1 (5 bases). Germline CDR1 is GTSNPN and CDR2 is SVGIG (reference sequence). This CDR3 has 13 amino acids. V lost 4 bases to trimming and J lost 4 bases, with 13 bases between them. DNA of the CDR3: TGTGCCTGGATTGGAGGGGCTGGCTATGGCTACACCTTC. Encoded protein: CAWIGGAGYGYTF.

The genes are TRBV4-1 and TRBJ2-7; 8 bases are shared with TRBD2. The germline V gene encodes CDR1 MGHRA and CDR2 YSYEKL. The CDR3 is 17 residues long. V was clipped by 6 bases and J by 3 bases; unmatched bases: 16. The CDR3: CASSPAGAGGGYYEQYF. CDR3 coding DNA: TGCGCCAGCAGTCCTGCAGGGGCCGGGGGGGGTTACTACGAGCAGTACTTC.

J is TRBJ1-2 and V is TRBV4-1; 9 bases are shared with TRBD1. The ends lost 4 bases at V and 3 bases at J; junction bases unmatched: 6. The CDR3 contains 15 residues. Per the germline V gene, CDR1 is MGHRA and CDR2 is YSYEKL. The CDR3 DNA is TGCGCCAGCAGCCCCCGGACAGGGGAGTACTATGGCTACACCTTC. Its protein product is CASSPRTGEYYGYTF.

The chain is built from TRBV9 and TRBJ2-7, with D possibly matching TRBD2 (6 bases). V was clipped by 4 bases and J by 2 bases, with 13 bases between them. This CDR3 has 14 amino acids. CDR1 and CDR2 (germline): SGDLS, YYNGEE. The CDR3 sequence is CASSYSGDAYEQYF. In DNA form, the CDR3 reads TGTGCCAGCAGCTATAGCGGAGACGCCTACGAGCAGTACTTC. The complete variable domain, with remaining parts taken from reference TRBV9 and TRBJ2-7, reads DSGVTQTPKHLITATGQRVTLRCSPRSGDLSVYWYQQSLDQGLQFLIQYYNGEERAKGNILERFSAQQFPDLHSELNLSSLELGDSALYFCASSYSGDAYEQYFGPGTRLTVT.

Here the CDR3 DNA reads TGTGCCAGTAGTATAGTTCCCGGGACAGGAGGTCACGAGCAGTACTTC. Protein sequence: CASSIVPGTGGHEQYF. The V gene is TRBV19, the J gene TRBJ2-7; 8 bases are shared with TRBD1. With V trimmed by 1 base and J by 5 bases, 10 bases remained unmatched. The germline CDR1 and CDR2 sequences are LNHDA and SQIVND (reference sequence). This CDR3 spans 16 amino acids. The complete variable domain, with remaining parts taken from reference TRBV19 and TRBJ2-7, reads DGGITQSPKYLFRKEGQNVTLSCEQNLNHDAMYWYRQDPGQGLRLIYYSQIVNDFQKGDIAEGYSVSREKKESFPLTVTSAQKNPTAFYLCASSIVPGTGGHEQYFGPGTRLTVT.

The chain links TRBV5-4 to TRBJ2-2; possible D gene TRBD1, 6 bases. Germline V CDR1 and CDR2: SGHNT, YYREEE (reference sequence). CDR3 length equals 15 residues. The V and J ends lost 6 bases and 0 bases respectively, with 12 bases between them. The CDR3 DNA follows: TGTGCCAGCAACCCAGGACAGCCGAACACCGGGGAGCTGTTTTTT. Protein product: CASNPGQPNTGELFF.

The chain employs TRBV27 and TRBJ1-1; D is perhaps TRBD1 (6 bases). The V end lost 4 bases, the J end lost 2 bases, and 11 bases lay between the germline ends. The germline V gene encodes CDR1 MNHEY and CDR2 SMNVEV (reference sequence). The CDR3 length is 14 residues. This chain's CDR3 is CASSSPDRNTEAFF. DNA of the CDR3: TGTGCCAGCAGTTCCCCGGACAGAAACACTGAAGCTTTCTTT.

The chain has TRBV9 and TRBJ1-2, with D perhaps TRBD1 (6 bases). CDR3 size: 15 residues. Germline V lookup: CDR1 SGDLS, CDR2 YYNGEE. Between the trimmed V and J ends, which lost 4 bases and 6 bases, there was a span of 19 bases. The CDR3: CASSPQQGPWDGYTF. The CDR3 coding sequence is TGTGCCAGCAGCCCCCAACAGGGACCTTGGGATGGCTACACCTTC.

The chain has TRBV5-6 and TRBJ2-5, with D possibly TRBD2 on 5 matching bases. The V gene's germline CDR1 is SGHDT and CDR2 YYEEEE. The CDR3 is 15 residues long. The ends were cut back, 0 bases at V and 5 bases at J, with 14 bases in the middle. CDR3 coding DNA: TGTGCCAGCAGCTTGGGGGTGGGGAGAGGTGAGACCCAGTACTTC. It is translated as CASSLGVGRGETQYF.